Each of the 16 T cell receptor beta chains below was sequenced from the same sample in a study of siplizumab effects on memory and regulatory T cells. Only in-frame clones appear in the TCRdb table, and some are missing; sequencing was by immunoSEQ multiplex PCR. The profile covers about 100,000 clones, with 91% appearing a single time and 0.15% taken by the ten largest. Sequences were obtained from CD4+ T cells sorted from blood. The receptors were sampled from a human donor in good health.

This clone was found once. This sequence joins TRBV9 and TRBJ1-1; D might be TRBD1 (6 bases). Trimming took 1 base from V and 1 from J, leaving 11 bases between them. The germline V gene has CDR1 SGDLS and CDR2 YYNGEE. This CDR3 has 15 amino acids. CDR3 protein: CASSVFDRQNTEAFF. CDR3 DNA: TGTGCCAGCAGCGTATTTGACAGGCAGAACACTGAAGCTTTCTTT.

The V call is TRBV5-1, the J call TRBJ1-1; 10 nucleotides line up with TRBD1. Per the germline V gene, CDR1 is SGHRS and CDR2 is YFSETQ. The CDR3 sequence is 19 residues long. J lost 4 bases, V lost 5 bases, and 20 bases had no gene match. CDR3 nucleotides: TGCGCCAGCAGTATCGGACAGGGGGGAAGTGTAAAGCGTGGCACTGAAGCTTTCTTT. Its translation is CASSIGQGGSVKRGTEAFF. Complete variable domain (other parts from reference TRBV5-1 and TRBJ1-1): KAGVTQTPRYLIKTRGQQVTLSCSPISGHRSVSWYQQTPGQGLQFLFEYFSETQRNKGNFPGRFSGRQFSNSRSEMNVSTLELGDSALYLCASSIGQGGSVKRGTEAFFGQGTRLTVV.

The chain is built from TRBV7-6 and TRBJ1-5; D gene uncertain. V lost 2 bases and J 3 bases, leaving 5 bases between the germline ends. Germline values: CDR1 SGHVS, CDR2 FNYEAQ. This CDR3 region has 13 residues. The CDR3: CASSLSINQPQHF. CDR3 nucleotide sequence: TGTGCCAGCAGCTTAAGTATCAATCAGCCCCAGCATTTT.

The chain couples TRBV30 to TRBJ1-2; D call uncertain. The germline gives CDR1 GTSNPN, CDR2 SVGIG (reference sequence). The CDR3 totals 14 residues. Trimming left V 4 bases short and J 4 bases short, with 16 bases between. CDR3 sequence (DNA): TGTGCCTGGAAATATACGACACCTTCCTATGGCTACACCTTC. As protein: CAWKYTTPSYGYTF.

This clone has just one count. The V and J genes are TRBV28 and TRBJ2-1, with D uncertain. Germline lookup yields CDR1 MDHEN and CDR2 SYDVKM. This CDR3 contains 15 residues. V gave up 2 bases and J gave up 5 bases, with 13 bases separating them. The CDR3 spells CASSLPSGLDNEQFF. CDR3 nucleotide sequence: TGTGCCAGCAGTTTACCCTCCGGGCTCGACAATGAGCAGTTCTTC.

The chain employs TRBV25-1 and TRBJ1-1; D not certain. The CDR3 is made up of 13 amino acids. Between the trimmed V and J ends, which lost 1 base and 5 bases, there was a span of 8 bases. Looked up from germline, CDR1 is MGHDK and CDR2 is SYGVNS. Written as DNA, the CDR3 is TGTGCCAGCAGTGAATTTGGCGGTACTGAAGCTTTCTTT. Protein sequence: CASSEFGGTEAFF.

The chain uses TRBV7-3 and TRBJ2-1; D remains ambiguous. In germline, CDR1 is SGHTA, CDR2 FQGTGA. This CDR3 comprises 13 residues. Trimming stripped 4 bases from V and 7 bases from J, with 11 bases between. Here the CDR3 reads CASSSLGLNEQFF. The CDR3 nucleotides are TGTGCCAGCAGCTCTCTAGGGCTGAATGAGCAGTTCTTC.

The rearrangement uses TRBV30 and TRBJ2-1, with 12 bases matching TRBD2. The germline V gene encodes CDR1 GTSNPN and CDR2 SVGIG (reference sequence). Trimming removed 2 bases from V and 0 bases from J; junction bases left unmatched: 8. This CDR3 region has 18 residues. The CDR3 loop is CAWSSTSGGSSSYNEQFF. CDR3 DNA: TGTGCCTGGAGTTCTACTAGCGGGGGGTCAAGCTCCTACAATGAGCAGTTCTTC.

The V and J genes are TRBV12-5 and TRBJ2-2; D possibly corresponds to TRBD1 (6 bases). The V end was cut by 4 bases, the J end by 6 bases, with 27 bases between. Germline V CDR1 and CDR2: LGHNT, FRNRAP. The CDR3 runs to 19 residues. CDR3 amino acids: CASGYRSFPLQGVAGELFF. CDR3 nucleotides: TGTGCTAGTGGTTACCGATCGTTTCCTCTACAGGGCGTTGCCGGGGAGCTGTTTTTT.

The rearrangement links TRBV7-9 to TRBJ1-1; no reliable D call. Trimming stripped 4 bases from V and 3 bases from J, with 15 bases between. There are 15 residues in the CDR3. CDR1 is SEHNR, CDR2 FQNEAQ, per germline (reference sequence). CDR3 in DNA: TGTGCCAGCAGCTCCCCCGGGAGACTACACACTGAAGCTTTCTTT. This sequence encodes CASSSPGRLHTEAFF.

This clone was seen once. The V call is TRBV9, the J call TRBJ1-2; 9 bases line up with TRBD1. In germline, CDR1 is SGDLS, CDR2 YYNGEE. CDR3 length equals 13 residues. The junction had 7 bases not matched to a gene; V was cut back by 7 bases and J by 6 bases. The CDR3 protein is CASSNRGQDGYTF. The DNA of the CDR3 is TGTGCCAGCTCTAACAGGGGGCAGGATGGCTACACCTTC.

The J gene is TRBJ2-3, the V gene TRBV11-3, with D possibly TRBD1 on 6 matching bases. CDR1 and CDR2 (germline): SGHNT, YENEEA. The CDR3 covers 16 residues. Trimming took off 5 bases at V and 2 bases at J, with 17 bases between the two ends. The CDR3 spells CASSPGVRESTDTQYF. The CDR3, as DNA: TGTGCCAGCAGCCCAGGGGTTCGGGAATCCACAGATACGCAGTATTTT.

This chain joins TRBV7-3 and TRBJ1-1, with 8 bases lining up with TRBD1. The trim removed 4 bases at V and 2 bases at J, leaving 6 bases unmatched. The germline CDR1 and CDR2 sequences are SGHTA and FQGTGA. CDR3 length equals 15 residues. For the CDR3, the DNA is TGTGCCAGCAGCTCGCAGGGACAGGTCAACACTGAAGCTTTCTTT. This sequence encodes CASSSQGQVNTEAFF.

Only one count was recorded for this clone. The chain uses TRBV5-5 and TRBJ2-4; TRBD1 agrees at 9 bases. V lost 2 bases to trimming and J lost 2 bases; unmatched junction nucleotides: 5. Germline values: CDR1 SGHKS, CDR2 YYEKEE (reference sequence). The CDR3 is 16 residues long. Here the CDR3 reads CASSFSGTGTKNIQYF. In DNA form, the CDR3 reads TGTGCCAGCAGCTTCTCGGGGACAGGGACCAAAAACATTCAGTACTTC.

The J gene is TRBJ1-6, the V gene TRBV25-1, with unresolved D. Germline CDR1 reads MGHDK; CDR2 reads SYGVNS. The length of the CDR3 is 14 residues. Trimming took off 5 bases at V and 0 bases at J, with 5 bases between the two ends. Written as DNA, the CDR3 is TGTGCCAGCAGTTACAGCTCCTATAATTCACCCCTCCACTTT. Encoded protein: CASSYSSYNSPLHF.

This chain connects TRBV11-2 to TRBJ2-2, with TRBD2 matching 11 bases. From germline, CDR1 is SGHAT and CDR2 FQNNGV. The V and J ends lost 4 bases and 4 bases, in that order; junction bases with no gene match: 5. This CDR3 is built from 16 residues. The CDR3 protein is CASSYQTSGVTGELFF. DNA of the CDR3: TGTGCCAGCAGCTACCAGACTAGCGGGGTCACCGGGGAGCTGTTTTTT.